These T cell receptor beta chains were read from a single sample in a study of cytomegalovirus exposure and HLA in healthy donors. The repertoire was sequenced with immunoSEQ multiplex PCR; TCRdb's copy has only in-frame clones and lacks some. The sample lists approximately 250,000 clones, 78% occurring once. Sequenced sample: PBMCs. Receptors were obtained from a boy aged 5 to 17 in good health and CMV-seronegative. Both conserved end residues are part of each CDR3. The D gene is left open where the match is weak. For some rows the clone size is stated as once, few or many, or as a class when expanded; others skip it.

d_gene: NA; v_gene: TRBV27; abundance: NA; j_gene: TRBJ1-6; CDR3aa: CASSIDRDSGYSPLHF; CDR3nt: TGTGCCAGCAGTATCGACCGGGACTCAGGGTATTCACCCCTCCACTTT
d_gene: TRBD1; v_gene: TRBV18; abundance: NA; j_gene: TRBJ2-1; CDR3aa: CASKTGGRDFSVALYNEQFF; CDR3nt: TGTGCCAGTAAAACAGGGGGCCGGGACTTTTCCGTCGCCCTCTACAATGAGCAGTTCTTC
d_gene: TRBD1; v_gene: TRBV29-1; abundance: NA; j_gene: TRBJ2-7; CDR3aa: CSVDWSGQGGYEQYF; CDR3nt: TGCAGCGTTGATTGGAGCGGACAGGGGGGGTACGAGCAGTACTTC
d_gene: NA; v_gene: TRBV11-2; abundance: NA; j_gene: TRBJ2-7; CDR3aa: CASRYRHVDYEQYF; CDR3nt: TGTGCCAGCAGATACAGGCATGTTGACTACGAGCAGTACTTC
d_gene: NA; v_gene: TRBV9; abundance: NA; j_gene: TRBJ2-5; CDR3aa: CASSVGPAPQETQYF; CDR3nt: TGTGCCAGCAGCGTAGGGCCTGCTCCACAAGAGACCCAGTACTTC
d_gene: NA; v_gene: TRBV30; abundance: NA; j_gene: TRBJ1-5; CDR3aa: CAWSSGSGSNQPQHF; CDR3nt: TGTGCCTGGAGTTCCGGGTCGGGAAGCAATCAGCCCCAGCATTTT
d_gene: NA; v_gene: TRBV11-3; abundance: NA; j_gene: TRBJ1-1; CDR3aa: CASSLLQGAEAFF; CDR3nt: TGTGCCAGCAGCTTACTGCAGGGCGCTGAAGCTTTCTTT
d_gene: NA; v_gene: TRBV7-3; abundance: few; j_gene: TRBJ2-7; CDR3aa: CASSLTAPWGQSEQYF; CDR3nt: TGTGCCAGCAGCTTAACTGCCCCCTGGGGGCAGAGCGAGCAGTACTTC
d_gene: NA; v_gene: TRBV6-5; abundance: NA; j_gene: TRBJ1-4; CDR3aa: CASSYLYGGDEKLFF; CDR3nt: TGTGCCAGCAGTTACCTATACGGGGGGGATGAAAAACTGTTTTTT
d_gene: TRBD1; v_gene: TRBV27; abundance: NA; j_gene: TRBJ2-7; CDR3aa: CASSYFGQGGYEQYF; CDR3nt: TGTGCCAGCAGTTATTTCGGACAGGGTGGCTACGAGCAGTACTTC
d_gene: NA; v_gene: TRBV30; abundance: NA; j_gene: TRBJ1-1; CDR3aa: CAWTSHRERAEAFF; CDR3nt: TGTGCCTGGACCTCGCACAGGGAAAGAGCTGAAGCTTTCTTT
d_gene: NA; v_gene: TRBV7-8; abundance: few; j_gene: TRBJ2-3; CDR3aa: CASSLSIGQDTQYF; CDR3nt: TGTGCCAGCAGCTTAAGTATAGGACAAGATACGCAGTATTTT
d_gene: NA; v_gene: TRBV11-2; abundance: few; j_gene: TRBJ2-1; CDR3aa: CASSLGHEQFF; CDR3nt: TGTGCCAGCAGCTTGGGGCATGAGCAGTTCTTC
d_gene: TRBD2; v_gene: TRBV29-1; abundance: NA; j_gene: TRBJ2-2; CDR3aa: CSVVGGVSTGELFF; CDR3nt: TGCAGCGTTGTTGGGGGGGTGAGCACCGGGGAGCTGTTTTTT
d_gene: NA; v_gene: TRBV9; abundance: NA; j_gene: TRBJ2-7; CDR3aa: CASSVLGRGSYEQYF; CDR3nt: TGTGCCAGCAGCGTTCTGGGAAGGGGGTCCTACGAGCAGTACTTC
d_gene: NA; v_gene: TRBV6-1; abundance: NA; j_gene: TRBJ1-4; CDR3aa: CASSRDVSEKLFF; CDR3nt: TGTGCCAGCTCGCGGGATGTGTCTGAAAAACTGTTTTTT
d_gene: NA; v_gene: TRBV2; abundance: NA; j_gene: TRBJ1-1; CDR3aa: CASSEGGGMNTEAFF; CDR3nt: TGTGCCAGCAGTGAAGGGGGAGGGATGAACACTGAAGCTTTCTTT
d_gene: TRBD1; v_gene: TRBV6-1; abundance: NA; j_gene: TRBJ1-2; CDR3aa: CASSTPGTGARGYTF; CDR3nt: TGTGCCAGCAGTACTCCGGGTACAGGGGCCAGAGGCTACACCTTC
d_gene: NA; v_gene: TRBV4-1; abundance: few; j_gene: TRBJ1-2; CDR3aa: CASSQVGGASAQYYGYTF; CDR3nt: TGCGCCAGCAGCCAAGTCGGCGGGGCATCAGCTCAATACTATGGCTACACCTTC
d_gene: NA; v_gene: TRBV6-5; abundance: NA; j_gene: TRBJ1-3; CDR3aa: CASSVGGETGNTIYF; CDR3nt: TGTGCCAGCAGTGTAGGAGGGGAGACTGGAAACACCATATATTTT
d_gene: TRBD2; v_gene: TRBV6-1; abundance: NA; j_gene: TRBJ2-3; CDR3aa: CASKNARGYTDTQYF; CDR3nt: TGTGCCAGCAAGAACGCGCGGGGGTACACAGATACGCAGTATTTT
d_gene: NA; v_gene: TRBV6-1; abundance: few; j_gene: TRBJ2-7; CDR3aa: CASSEPEGPYEQYF; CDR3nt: TGTGCCAGCAGTGAACCCGAGGGCCCCTACGAGCAGTACTTC
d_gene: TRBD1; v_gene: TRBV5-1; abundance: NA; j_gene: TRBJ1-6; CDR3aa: CASSLVGTGDNSPLHF; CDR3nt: TGCGCCAGCAGCTTGGTCGGGACAGGGGATAATTCACCCCTCCACTTT
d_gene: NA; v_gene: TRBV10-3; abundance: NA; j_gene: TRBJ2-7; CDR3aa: CAIDSGSRGGAEQYF; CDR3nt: TGTGCCATCGATTCGGGGAGTCGGGGTGGCGCCGAGCAGTACTTC
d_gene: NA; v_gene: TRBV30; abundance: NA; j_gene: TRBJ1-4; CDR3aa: CAWGAGEKLFF; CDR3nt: TGTGCCTGGGGGGCAGGAGAAAAACTGTTTTTT
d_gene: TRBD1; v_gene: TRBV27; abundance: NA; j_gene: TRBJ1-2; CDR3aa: CASSLRQGNYGYTF; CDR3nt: TGTGCCAGCAGTTTAAGACAGGGAAACTATGGCTACACCTTC
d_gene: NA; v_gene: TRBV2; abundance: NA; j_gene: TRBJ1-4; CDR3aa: CAVHRDPNEKLFF; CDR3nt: TGTGCCGTACACAGGGACCCTAATGAAAAACTGTTTTTT